The clone carrying this TCR beta chain was observed many times. What it binds is not known. The protocol attached unique molecular identifiers to individual cDNA molecules. TCRdb ran MiXCR on the 5' RACE reads and lists one entry per CDR3 protein. This table has 65,000 to 75,000 distinct CDR3 sequences, roughly an eighth appearing once. Germline values: CDR1 DFQATT, CDR2 SNEGSKA (reference sequence). The CDR3 covers 17 residues. Germline trimming cut 6 bases from V and 0 bases from J; bases unmatched to any gene: 13. The data are from a study of early T cells in non-severe SARS-CoV-2 infection. Overall study context: The authors sequenced bulk RNA from unsorted whole blood, leaving chains unpaired. The study's findings and limits: Anti-spike CD8 specificities were favored by VDJdb matching, whose results missed private and CD4 specificities.

The sequence came from an adult who was a healthcare worker with PCR-confirmed SARS-CoV-2 infection or an uninfected control (not recorded which). The V gene is TRBV20-1, the J gene TRBJ2-3, with 9 bases aligning to TRBD2. Sequencing input: whole blood. In DNA, the CDR3 is TGCAGTGCCAGGGGACTAGCCGAAGCTCATAGCACAGATACGCAGTATTTT. Encoded protein: CSARGLAEAHSTDTQYF.